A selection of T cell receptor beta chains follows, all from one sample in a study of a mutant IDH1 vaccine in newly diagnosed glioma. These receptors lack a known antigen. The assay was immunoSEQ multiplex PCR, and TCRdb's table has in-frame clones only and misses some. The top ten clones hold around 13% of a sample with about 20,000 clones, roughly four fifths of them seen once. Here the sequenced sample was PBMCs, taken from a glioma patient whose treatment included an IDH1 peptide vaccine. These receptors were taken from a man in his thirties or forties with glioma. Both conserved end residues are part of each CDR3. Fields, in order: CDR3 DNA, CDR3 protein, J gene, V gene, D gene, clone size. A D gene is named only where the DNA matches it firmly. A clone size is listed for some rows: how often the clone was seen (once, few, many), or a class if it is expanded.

CDR3 DNA: TGTGCCAGCAGCTCCCGTGGTAGGAGTATGCCTGAAGCTTTCTTT; CDR3 protein: CASSSRGRSMPEAFF; J gene: TRBJ1-1; V gene: TRBV13; D gene: -; clone size: -
CDR3 DNA: TGTGCCAGCAGTGACTCCAGGTACAATGAGCAGTTCTTC; CDR3 protein: CASSDSRYNEQFF; J gene: TRBJ2-1; V gene: TRBV6-4; D gene: -; clone size: -
CDR3 DNA: TGTGCCAGCACCTTCAAGAATACCTATGGCTACACCTTC; CDR3 protein: CASTFKNTYGYTF; J gene: TRBJ1-2; V gene: TRBV5-4; D gene: -; clone size: -
CDR3 DNA: TGTGCCAGTAGTATAAGTGACTCCCAATACAATGAGCAGTTCTTC; CDR3 protein: CASSISDSQYNEQFF; J gene: TRBJ2-1; V gene: TRBV19; D gene: -; clone size: -
CDR3 DNA: TGTGCCAGCAGTGTCCGGGACAGGGGGGAAATACCCTATGGCTACACCTTC; CDR3 protein: CASSVRDRGEIPYGYTF; J gene: TRBJ1-2; V gene: TRBV6-1; D gene: TRBD1; clone size: -
CDR3 DNA: TGTGCCAGTAGTATGGGAGAGGGTCAGCCCCAGCATTTT; CDR3 protein: CASSMGEGQPQHF; J gene: TRBJ1-5; V gene: TRBV19; D gene: -; clone size: -
CDR3 DNA: TGTGCCAGCAGCAAACATACACCCGGGACTAGCGGGATGGAGACCCAGTACTTC; CDR3 protein: CASSKHTPGTSGMETQYF; J gene: TRBJ2-5; V gene: TRBV21-1; D gene: -; clone size: -
CDR3 DNA: TGCGCCAGCGGGGACAGAACCGAACAAGATACGCAGTATTTT; CDR3 protein: CASGDRTEQDTQYF; J gene: TRBJ2-3; V gene: TRBV10-2; D gene: TRBD1; clone size: -
CDR3 DNA: TGTGCCAGCAGTGCGACAGGGGGCGCAGAAAAACTGTTTTTT; CDR3 protein: CASSATGGAEKLFF; J gene: TRBJ1-4; V gene: TRBV6-1; D gene: TRBD1; clone size: -
CDR3 DNA: TGTGCCAGCTCACCAAGCACCACCGCGTACGAGCAGTACTTC; CDR3 protein: CASSPSTTAYEQYF; J gene: TRBJ2-7; V gene: TRBV18; D gene: -; clone size: -
CDR3 DNA: TGTGCCAGCAGCCATGGACCCAAGAATTCTAACACCGGGGAGCTGTTTTTT; CDR3 protein: CASSHGPKNSNTGELFF; J gene: TRBJ2-2; V gene: TRBV5-4; D gene: -; clone size: -
CDR3 DNA: TGTGCCAGCAGTGAAAGGGGAGGCCCAAACACTGAAGCTTTCTTT; CDR3 protein: CASSERGGPNTEAFF; J gene: TRBJ1-1; V gene: TRBV2; D gene: -; clone size: -
CDR3 DNA: TGTGCCAGCAGCTTGTGGGGCAGGGGCTCACTCACTAATGAAAAACTGTTTTTT; CDR3 protein: CASSLWGRGSLTNEKLFF; J gene: TRBJ1-4; V gene: TRBV5-5; D gene: -; clone size: -
CDR3 DNA: TGTGCCAGCAGTTACGAGGGGGCGTTAGGAAACACCATATATTTT; CDR3 protein: CASSYEGALGNTIYF; J gene: TRBJ1-3; V gene: TRBV6-6; D gene: TRBD1; clone size: -
CDR3 DNA: TGCGCCAGCAGTCCCTATGGCTACACCTTC; CDR3 protein: CASSPYGYTF; J gene: TRBJ1-2; V gene: TRBV23-1; D gene: -; clone size: few
CDR3 DNA: TGCAGCGCGGAGCGGGGAGTCGATGGCTACACCTTC; CDR3 protein: CSAERGVDGYTF; J gene: TRBJ1-2; V gene: TRBV29-1; D gene: -; clone size: -
CDR3 DNA: TGTGCCAGCAGCTTAGCGACAGCGGATGGCTACACCTTC; CDR3 protein: CASSLATADGYTF; J gene: TRBJ1-2; V gene: TRBV7-9; D gene: -; clone size: -
CDR3 DNA: TGTGCCAGCATTCTACAGACGAACACTGAAGCTTTCTTT; CDR3 protein: CASILQTNTEAFF; J gene: TRBJ1-1; V gene: TRBV6-5; D gene: -; clone size: -
CDR3 DNA: TGTGCCAGCAGCTTATCAGAGGGGACCCAGTACTTC; CDR3 protein: CASSLSEGTQYF; J gene: TRBJ2-5; V gene: TRBV11-2; D gene: -; clone size: -
CDR3 DNA: TGCAGCGCCGTCGGCGGAATCTCCTACAATGAGCAGTTCTTC; CDR3 protein: CSAVGGISYNEQFF; J gene: TRBJ2-1; V gene: TRBV29-1; D gene: -; clone size: -
CDR3 DNA: TGCGCCAGCAGCGTAGGGGACAGGCGCGACAATGAGCAGTTCTTC; CDR3 protein: CASSVGDRRDNEQFF; J gene: TRBJ2-1; V gene: TRBV5-1; D gene: TRBD1; clone size: -
CDR3 DNA: TGTGCCAGCAGTGTGGCGGGAGGGCCCGGCGGGGAGCTGTTTTTT; CDR3 protein: CASSVAGGPGGELFF; J gene: TRBJ2-2; V gene: TRBV2; D gene: TRBD2; clone size: -
CDR3 DNA: TGTGCCAGCAGTGAATCCGGACATAAGAACACTGAAGCTTTCTTT; CDR3 protein: CASSESGHKNTEAFF; J gene: TRBJ1-1; V gene: TRBV2; D gene: -; clone size: -
CDR3 DNA: TGTGCCGGGGCCTTTGGCAGCTATGGTAAGCCCCAGCATTTT; CDR3 protein: CAGAFGSYGKPQHF; J gene: TRBJ1-5; V gene: TRBV6-5; D gene: -; clone size: -
CDR3 DNA: TGTGCCAGCAGTTTATACGAAGGGGGAGAGGAAGGCTACACCTTC; CDR3 protein: CASSLYEGGEEGYTF; J gene: TRBJ1-2; V gene: TRBV2; D gene: -; clone size: once
CDR3 DNA: TGTGCCACCAGCAGAGATCGGGGGGAGACCCAGTACTTC; CDR3 protein: CATSRDRGETQYF; J gene: TRBJ2-5; V gene: TRBV15; D gene: -; clone size: -
CDR3 DNA: TGTGCCTGGAGTGAAAACTCCTACGAGCAGTACTTC; CDR3 protein: CAWSENSYEQYF; J gene: TRBJ2-7; V gene: TRBV30; D gene: -; clone size: -
CDR3 DNA: TGTGCCTGGACGGAGGGCACTGAAGCTTTCTTT; CDR3 protein: CAWTEGTEAFF; J gene: TRBJ1-1; V gene: TRBV30; D gene: -; clone size: -
CDR3 DNA: TGCGCCAGCAGCCGCCCGGGGACCTACAATGAGCAGTTCTTC; CDR3 protein: CASSRPGTYNEQFF; J gene: TRBJ2-1; V gene: TRBV4-1; D gene: -; clone size: -
CDR3 DNA: TGCGCCAGCAGTGGTAGGCTCGAATCCACAGATACGCAGTATTTT; CDR3 protein: CASSGRLESTDTQYF; J gene: TRBJ2-3; V gene: TRBV10-1; D gene: -; clone size: -
CDR3 DNA: TGTGCTTCGAGCGTCGGGGGCTTCACCGGGGAGCTGTTTTTT; CDR3 protein: CASSVGGFTGELFF; J gene: TRBJ2-2; V gene: TRBV27; D gene: -; clone size: once
CDR3 DNA: TGTGCCTGGAGTGTGGTGGGGGGTGGCACCGGGGAGCTGTTTTTT; CDR3 protein: CAWSVVGGGTGELFF; J gene: TRBJ2-2; V gene: TRBV30; D gene: -; clone size: -
CDR3 DNA: TGTGCCAGTAGTACCCCGTGGGGGTCGAGTGAAAAACTGTTTTTT; CDR3 protein: CASSTPWGSSEKLFF; J gene: TRBJ1-4; V gene: TRBV19; D gene: -; clone size: -
CDR3 DNA: TGTGCCAGCTCACCAATGGGGGCCGTGGGCTACGAGCAGTACTTC; CDR3 protein: CASSPMGAVGYEQYF; J gene: TRBJ2-7; V gene: TRBV18; D gene: -; clone size: -
CDR3 DNA: TGTGCCTGGAGTGTACTTGGACAGGGGGGGTTCTATGGCTACACCTTC; CDR3 protein: CAWSVLGQGGFYGYTF; J gene: TRBJ1-2; V gene: TRBV30; D gene: TRBD1; clone size: -
CDR3 DNA: TGTGCCAGCTCACCACAACAGGGGAACACTGAAGCTTTCTTT; CDR3 protein: CASSPQQGNTEAFF; J gene: TRBJ1-1; V gene: TRBV18; D gene: -; clone size: -
CDR3 DNA: TGTGCCAGCGGACCCCCGTGGAACACTGAAGCTTTCTTT; CDR3 protein: CASGPPWNTEAFF; J gene: TRBJ1-1; V gene: TRBV7-2; D gene: -; clone size: -
CDR3 DNA: TGTGCCAGCAGTGAAGTGGGACAGGGCACCCAGTACTTC; CDR3 protein: CASSEVGQGTQYF; J gene: TRBJ2-5; V gene: TRBV2; D gene: TRBD1; clone size: once
CDR3 DNA: TGTGCCAGCCGGGACAGGCCAACAGATACGCAGTATTTT; CDR3 protein: CASRDRPTDTQYF; J gene: TRBJ2-3; V gene: TRBV6-1; D gene: TRBD1; clone size: -
CDR3 DNA: TGTGCCAGCAGTGAGGACAGGGACTACGAGCAGTACTTC; CDR3 protein: CASSEDRDYEQYF; J gene: TRBJ2-7; V gene: TRBV6-1; D gene: TRBD1; clone size: once
CDR3 DNA: TGTGCCAGCAGCTTGTTTGACGAGCAGTACTTC; CDR3 protein: CASSLFDEQYF; J gene: TRBJ2-7; V gene: TRBV5-6; D gene: -; clone size: -
CDR3 DNA: TGTGCCAGCAGCGTTGAGGCCTCGGGAGCCTCATACAATGAGCAGTTCTTC; CDR3 protein: CASSVEASGASYNEQFF; J gene: TRBJ2-1; V gene: TRBV9; D gene: -; clone size: -
CDR3 DNA: TGTGCCAGTAAAAGGACAGTGACAAATCAGCCCCAGCATTTT; CDR3 protein: CASKRTVTNQPQHF; J gene: TRBJ1-5; V gene: TRBV19; D gene: -; clone size: -
CDR3 DNA: TGTGCCAGCAGCCATCCGGGGGAGGGAGACTACGAGCAGTACTTC; CDR3 protein: CASSHPGEGDYEQYF; J gene: TRBJ2-7; V gene: TRBV4-2; D gene: TRBD2; clone size: -
CDR3 DNA: TGTGCCACCAGCAGAGCTGGGGGAAGCTCCTACGAGCAGTACTTC; CDR3 protein: CATSRAGGSSYEQYF; J gene: TRBJ2-7; V gene: TRBV15; D gene: -; clone size: -
CDR3 DNA: TGCGCCAGCAGCTTTGCTAGCGGGAGGGTTGTAGATACGCAGTATTTT; CDR3 protein: CASSFASGRVVDTQYF; J gene: TRBJ2-3; V gene: TRBV5-1; D gene: TRBD2; clone size: -
CDR3 DNA: TGCGCCAGCAGCTTGGGAGGTTTAGGCTTAGATGAGCAGTTCTTC; CDR3 protein: CASSLGGLGLDEQFF; J gene: TRBJ2-1; V gene: TRBV5-1; D gene: -; clone size: -
CDR3 DNA: TGTGCCAGCAGCGCCCAGCGGAGCTCCTACAATGAGCAGTTCTTC; CDR3 protein: CASSAQRSSYNEQFF; J gene: TRBJ2-1; V gene: TRBV6-5; D gene: -; clone size: -
CDR3 DNA: TGTGCCAGCAGCCAAGATAGGGCTAGCGGGAGCTCCTACGAGCAGTACTTC; CDR3 protein: CASSQDRASGSSYEQYF; J gene: TRBJ2-7; V gene: TRBV4-2; D gene: TRBD2; clone size: -
CDR3 DNA: TGTGCCAGCAGCTTACGGGACACATATCAGCCCCAGCATTTT; CDR3 protein: CASSLRDTYQPQHF; J gene: TRBJ1-5; V gene: TRBV7-8; D gene: -; clone size: once
CDR3 DNA: TGTGCCAGCAGCCAAGACCCGGGGACAAACACCGGGGAGCTGTTTTTT; CDR3 protein: CASSQDPGTNTGELFF; J gene: TRBJ2-2; V gene: TRBV14; D gene: -; clone size: -
CDR3 DNA: TGTGCCAGCAGTCTCCGCTCTGGGGCCAACGTCCTGACTTTC; CDR3 protein: CASSLRSGANVLTF; J gene: TRBJ2-6; V gene: TRBV6-5; D gene: -; clone size: few
CDR3 DNA: TGCGCCAGCAGCGCAGAGTGGTCCTCGAACACTGAAGCTTTCTTT; CDR3 protein: CASSAEWSSNTEAFF; J gene: TRBJ1-1; V gene: TRBV5-1; D gene: -; clone size: once
CDR3 DNA: TGTGCCAGCAGCGTAGCTCCAGAGCCCTACGAGCAGTACTTC; CDR3 protein: CASSVAPEPYEQYF; J gene: TRBJ2-7; V gene: TRBV9; D gene: -; clone size: -